Shown below are 27 T cell receptor beta chains from a single sample sequenced in a study of cytomegalovirus exposure and HLA in healthy donors. Amplification used 60 Vbeta primers and 13 Jbeta primers. Sequencing was performed with immunoSEQ multiplex PCR; in TCRdb, only in-frame clones are kept and a portion is missing. The table shows fewer than 250,000 clones, with 75% to 90% occurring only once. Sequencing used PBMCs. Source of these receptors: a man aged 25-45 years in good health and CMV-seronegative.

J is TRBJ1-5 and V is TRBV18, with TRBD1 as a possible D gene (5 bases). The germline V and J ends were trimmed by 5 bases and 1 base, with 15 bases remaining between them. Germline CDR1 and CDR2: KGHSH and LQKENI. The CDR3 extends over 16 amino acids. CDR3 in DNA: TGTGCCAGCTCAGTGGCAGGGCTGATGAGCAATCAGCCCCAGCATTTT. Residues: CASSVAGLMSNQPQHF. Based on the CDR3 plus reference TRBV18 and TRBJ1-5, the full variable domain is NAGVMQNPRHLVRRRGQEARLRCSPMKGHSHVYWYRQLPEEGLKFMVYLQKENIIDESGMPKERFSAEFPKEGPSILRIQQVVRGDSAAYFCASSVAGLMSNQPQHFGDGTRLSIL.

In its sample, this clone was seen once. The chain carries TRBV4-1 and TRBJ2-5; 8 bases are shared with TRBD2. The V gene's germline CDR1 is MGHRA and CDR2 YSYEKL. Trimming at V came to 4 bases and at J to 4 bases, leaving 5 bases not matched to a gene. This CDR3 has 14 amino acids. The CDR3 spells CASSPLGTRETQYF. DNA of the CDR3: TGCGCCAGCAGCCCACTGGGGACTAGAGAGACCCAGTACTTC.

The V call is TRBV11-1, the J call TRBJ2-1, with 13 bases that match TRBD2. Trimming cost V 5 bases and J 5 bases; bases outside gene matches: 3. In germline, CDR1 is SGHAT, CDR2 FQDESV (reference sequence). The CDR3 is 15 residues long. DNA of the CDR3: TGTGCCAGCAGCGCCGGGACTAGCGGGAACAATGAGCAGTTCTTC. It specifies CASSAGTSGNNEQFF.

The chain has TRBV18 and TRBJ1-2; 7 nucleotides match TRBD1. CDR3 length equals 15 residues. Germline-derived CDR1 and CDR2 are KGHSH and LQKENI. J lost 1 base, V lost 3 bases, and 5 bases had no gene match. As DNA, the CDR3 is TGTGCCAGCTCACCGAGGACAGGAGATAACTATGGCTACACCTTC. Protein product: CASSPRTGDNYGYTF.

The chain links TRBV29-1 to TRBJ2-3; possibly TRBD2 for D (5 bases). The germline V gene has CDR1 SQVTM and CDR2 ANQGSEA. This CDR3 contains 15 residues. V gave up 1 base and J gave up 6 bases, with 17 bases separating them. In DNA, the CDR3 is TGCAGCGTTGAAGTCTTAGGAGCGGAGGAGGATACGCAGTATTTT. Amino acids: CSVEVLGAEEDTQYF.

The genes are TRBV28 and TRBJ1-4, with a tentative D call TRBD1 (5 bases). Trimming removed 7 bases at V and 8 bases at J, with 17 bases between. The CDR3 totals 14 residues. Germline CDR1 is MDHEN and CDR2 is SYDVKM. The CDR3 is CASTLGGGQEKLFF. As DNA, the CDR3 is TGTGCCAGCACCCTGGGGGGGGGTCAAGAAAAACTGTTTTTT.

The rearrangement uses TRBV19 and TRBJ2-7, with 9 bases that match TRBD1. CDR3 size: 14 residues. V trimming: 5 bases; J trimming: 4 bases; junction bases outside the gene matches: 6. The germline gives CDR1 LNHDA, CDR2 SQIVND (reference sequence). In nucleotides, the CDR3 is TGTGCCAGTAGTCGTCGGGACAGGGCATACGAGCAGTACTTC. It encodes CASSRRDRAYEQYF.

The genes are TRBV7-9 and TRBJ2-3; perhaps TRBD1 as D (7 bases). Per the germline V gene, CDR1 is SEHNR and CDR2 is FQNEAQ (reference sequence). Between the trimmed V and J ends, which lost 0 bases and 6 bases, there was a span of 16 bases. This CDR3 comprises 16 residues. The CDR3 DNA reads as TGTGCCAGCAGCTTAGCCGCGGGACAGCCTTTTGATACGCAGTATTTT. It translates to CASSLAAGQPFDTQYF.

The CDR3 nucleotides are TGTGCCAGCAGTTTAAGTCACCGGGATGGCTACACCTTC. Translation: CASSLSHRDGYTF. The chain uses TRBV27 and TRBJ1-2; no clear D gene. Germline loops: CDR1 MNHEY, CDR2 SMNVEV (reference sequence). The CDR3 is 13 amino acids. Trimming stripped 2 bases from V and 6 bases from J, with 10 bases between.

The V gene is TRBV10-2, the J gene TRBJ2-1; TRBD2 matches 8 bases. This CDR3 is 15 amino acids long. Germline CDR1 reads WSHSY; CDR2 reads SAAADI. Trimming at V came to 5 bases and at J to 1 base, leaving 4 bases not matched to a gene. The DNA of the CDR3 is TGCGCCAGCAGTCCCACTAGCGGATCCTACAATGAGCAGTTCTTC. As protein: CASSPTSGSYNEQFF.

This chain joins TRBV6-6 and TRBJ1-5; maybe TRBD1 (6 bases). Trimming pared 2 bases from V and 9 bases from J, leaving 17 bases between. CDR1 and CDR2 (germline): MNHNY, SVGAGI (reference sequence). The CDR3 has 15 amino acids. CDR3 coding DNA: TGTGCCAGCAGTTACATGAACTCAGGGGTTCGGCCCCAGCATTTT. Residues: CASSYMNSGVRPQHF.

The chain combines TRBV7-9 with TRBJ2-5, with 8 bases lining up with TRBD1. The V gene's germline CDR1 is SEHNR and CDR2 FQNEAQ (reference sequence). V shed 5 bases and J 5 bases; nucleotides not matched to a gene: 7. The CDR3 runs to 14 residues. The CDR3 DNA is TGTGCCAGCAGCCAGAGACAGGGGCAGGAGACCCAGTACTTC. This sequence encodes CASSQRQGQETQYF.

This sequence joins TRBV7-2 and TRBJ1-1, with D uncertain. CDR3 length equals 15 residues. Trimming took off 7 bases at V and 1 base at J, with 16 bases between the two ends. Germline CDR1 is SGHTA and CDR2 is FQGNSA. The CDR3 here is CASTDTASGNTEAFF. For the CDR3, the DNA is TGTGCCAGCACAGACACCGCAAGCGGGAACACTGAAGCTTTCTTT.

V gene TRBV5-5 combines with J gene TRBJ1-3; D is perhaps TRBD1 (6 bases). The CDR3 is 14 amino acids. With 0 bases removed from V and 4 bases from J, the gap between germline ends came to 8 bases. Germline values: CDR1 SGHKS, CDR2 YYEKEE (reference sequence). Here the CDR3 reads CASSLGRGGNTIYF. Written as DNA, the CDR3 is TGTGCCAGCAGCTTGGGCAGGGGAGGAAACACCATATATTTT.

The V and J genes are TRBV5-1 and TRBJ2-5, with 8 bases lining up with TRBD1. The tail of the sequence fits TRBJ2-7 better, so the J call may be wrong. Germline V gives CDR1 SGHRS, CDR2 YFSETQ. CDR3 size: 15 residues. The CDR3 nucleotides are TGCGCCAGCAGCCCCGCCCGGACAGGGCCCTACGAGCAGTACTTC. It encodes CASSPARTGPYEQYF.

This chain links TRBV19 with TRBJ2-7; the match to TRBD2 covers 8 bases. V lost 5 bases, J lost 1 base, and 10 bases stayed unmatched. Germline V gene sequence: CDR1 LNHDA, CDR2 SQIVND (reference sequence). The CDR3 is made up of 16 amino acids. The CDR3 DNA reads TGTGCCAGTAGTGGGGGAACTAGCGGCAGATCCTACGAGCAGTACTTC. It codes for CASSGGTSGRSYEQYF.

The chain links TRBV10-3 to TRBJ2-1; tentatively, D is TRBD1 (5 bases). This CDR3 comprises 9 residues. V dropped 9 bases and J dropped 8 bases, with 5 bases sitting between them. Germline CDR1 and CDR2: ENHRY and SYGVKD. The DNA for the CDR3 is TGTGCCATAGGGGATGAGCAGTTCTTC. Its translation is CAIGDEQFF.

This chain joins TRBV23-1 and TRBJ2-7; TRBD1 agrees at 9 bases. TRBV23-1 is filed as an ORF, its function uncertain. The junction had 4 bases not matched to a gene; V was cut back by 4 bases and J by 3 bases. There are 14 residues in the CDR3. The CDR3 coding sequence is TGCGCCAGCAGTCTTCAGGACAGGGGCTACGAGCAGTACTTC. This gives the protein CASSLQDRGYEQYF.

The V call is TRBV19, the J call TRBJ2-1; a possible D gene is TRBD1 (6 bases). V was pared by 8 bases and J by 0 bases, with 14 bases between. Germline V gene lookup returns CDR1 LNHDA and CDR2 SQIVND (reference sequence). The CDR3 covers 15 residues. CDR3 amino acids: CASLGAGNSYNEQFF. The DNA for the CDR3 is TGTGCCAGTCTGGGGGCGGGTAACTCCTACAATGAGCAGTTCTTC.

V usage is TRBV4-3 and J usage is TRBJ2-1, with 7 positions matching TRBD1. J lost 5 bases, V lost 0 bases, and 1 base had no gene match. There are 14 residues in the CDR3. CDR1 and CDR2 (germline): LGHNA, YSLEER. CDR3 nucleotide sequence: TGCGCCAGCAGCCAAGATACAGGGGACAATGAGCAGTTCTTC. As protein: CASSQDTGDNEQFF.

The chain is built from TRBV7-2 and TRBJ2-5; D not certain. V was trimmed by 4 bases and J by 7 bases, leaving 10 bases between them. Germline-derived CDR1 and CDR2 are SGHTA and FQGNSA. CDR3 length: 12 residues. CDR3 in DNA: TGTGCCAGCAGCTCGAGAACTGGGACCCAGTACTTC. Translation: CASSSRTGTQYF. Looking up the rest from reference TRBV7-2 and TRBJ2-5 gives the full variable domain: GAGVSQSPSNKVTEKGKDVELRCDPISGHTALYWYRQSLGQGLEFLIYFQGNSAPDKSGLPSDRFSAERTGGSVSTLTIQRTQQEDSAVYLCASSSRTGTQYFGPGTRLLVL.

The V call is TRBV28, the J call TRBJ1-5, with 7 positions matching TRBD1. CDR1 and CDR2 (germline): MDHEN, SYDVKM. V shed 5 bases, J shed 4 bases, and the junction held 5 bases outside the gene matches. CDR3 size: 14 residues. The CDR3 coding sequence is TGTGCCAGCAGTCGCGGGACAGTAAATCAGCCCCAGCATTTT. Protein product: CASSRGTVNQPQHF.

The chain joins TRBV4-2 to TRBJ2-3; 11 bases are a match to TRBD2. The germline V gene encodes CDR1 LGHNA and CDR2 YNFKEQ. With V trimmed by 4 bases and J by 2 bases, 5 bases remained unmatched. The CDR3 contains 16 residues. The CDR3 nucleotides are TGTGCCAGCAGCCGAGTAGCGGGGGGGACCACAGATACGCAGTATTTT. Protein sequence: CASSRVAGGTTDTQYF.

The CDR3 coding sequence is TGTGCCAGCAGCCTGGCTCAGAACTATGGCTACACCTTC. It is translated as CASSLAQNYGYTF. The V call is TRBV27, the J call TRBJ1-2; D remains unclear. The length of the CDR3 is 13 residues. V was trimmed by 6 bases and J by 2 bases, leaving 10 bases between them. From germline, CDR1 is MNHEY and CDR2 SMNVEV (reference sequence).

To note about this clone: Other DNA sequences in the sample encode the same CDR3. The rearrangement links TRBV28 to TRBJ2-7; 10 bases fit TRBD1. The CDR3 totals 15 residues. Germline trimming cut 2 bases from V and 1 base from J; bases unmatched to any gene: 2. Germline lookup yields CDR1 MDHEN and CDR2 SYDVKM. The CDR3 region has the DNA TGTGCCAGCAGTTTAGGGACAGGGGAATCCTACGAGCAGTACTTC. Amino acids: CASSLGTGESYEQYF.

The chain carries TRBV7-8 and TRBJ2-7; 11 bases fit TRBD2. J was trimmed by 2 bases and V by 0 bases; bases with no gene match: 0. The CDR3 consists of 15 residues. The germline V gene encodes CDR1 SGHVS and CDR2 FQNEAQ. Here the CDR3 reads CASSLASGRAYEQYF. CDR3 sequence (DNA): TGTGCCAGCAGCTTAGCTAGCGGGAGGGCCTACGAGCAGTACTTC.

The CDR3, as DNA: TGTGCCACCAGCCTCCCTCCGGGACCGAGACTAGCACGGGACGAGCAGTACTTC. It codes for CATSLPPGPRLARDEQYF. The J gene is TRBJ2-7, the V gene TRBV15, with TRBD2 matching over 7 bases. Looked up from germline, CDR1 is LNHNV and CDR2 is YYDKDF (reference sequence). V was clipped by 5 bases and J by 5 bases; unmatched bases: 21. The CDR3 spans 18 residues.